The text below deals with one T cell receptor beta chain. The data originate from a study of T-cell reconstitution after alpha-beta-depleted transplantation in children. Molecular barcoding with unique molecular identifiers was used for the TCRbeta library. TCRdb used MiXCR to reprocess the PCR reads, holding one entry per CDR3 protein. Among 150,000 to 250,000 distinct CDR3 sequences listed, just over 14% were seen once. This receptor was identified in a human donor who donated a stem cell graft to a child with acute lymphoblastic leukemia. The source was PBMCs from the stem cell graft donor, collected from the stem cell graft.

The chain's CDR3 is CASSTGTGKETQYF. DNA for the CDR3: TGTGCCAGCAGCACCGGGACAGGGAAAGAGACCCAGTACTTC. The rearrangement joins TRBV7-9 to TRBJ2-5; 9 bases are a match to TRBD1. V lost 5 bases, J lost 3 bases, and 4 bases stayed unmatched. The germline V gene encodes CDR1 SEHNR and CDR2 FQNEAQ (reference sequence). The CDR3 extends over 14 amino acids.